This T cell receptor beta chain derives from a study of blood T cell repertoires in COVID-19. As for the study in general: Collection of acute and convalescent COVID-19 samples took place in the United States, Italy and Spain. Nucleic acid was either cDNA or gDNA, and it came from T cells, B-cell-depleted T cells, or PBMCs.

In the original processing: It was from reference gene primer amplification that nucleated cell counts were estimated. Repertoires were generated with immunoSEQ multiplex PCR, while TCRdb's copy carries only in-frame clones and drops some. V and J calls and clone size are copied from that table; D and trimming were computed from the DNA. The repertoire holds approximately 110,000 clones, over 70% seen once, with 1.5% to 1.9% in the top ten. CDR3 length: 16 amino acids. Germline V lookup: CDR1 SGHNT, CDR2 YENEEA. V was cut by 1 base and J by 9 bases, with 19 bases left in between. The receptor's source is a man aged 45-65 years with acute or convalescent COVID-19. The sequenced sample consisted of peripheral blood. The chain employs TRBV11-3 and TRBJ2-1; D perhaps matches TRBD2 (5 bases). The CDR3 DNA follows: TGTGCCAGCAGCTTAGGTGGAGGCCCTCGGAAGGGTGAGCAGTTCTTC. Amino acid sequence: CASSLGGGPRKGEQFF.